This entry is about one T cell receptor beta chain. Its specificity is unknown. Measured with immunoSEQ multiplex PCR; TCRdb has only the in-frame clones, and not every one. Of 60,000 to 80,000 clones listed, 94% are singletons. This specimen comes from a study of cytomegalovirus exposure and HLA in healthy donors. The CDR3 loop spans 14 amino acids. Trimming took 3 bases from V and 9 from J, leaving 14 bases between them. Germline lookup yields CDR1 MRHNA and CDR2 SNTAGT. Study-level findings and limits: Altogether, around 160 TCR beta chains were recorded as cytomegalovirus-associated. While the bulk of TCR sequences proved rare, some public TCRs turned up in many donors. Per published reports, the classifier diagnosed cytomegalovirus status with high specificity and sensitivity.

The rearrangement joins TRBV6-4 to TRBJ2-2, with D unresolved. This clonotype was obtained from a woman between 18 and 29 years old in good health and CMV-seropositive. Sequenced: PBMCs. CDR3 nucleotides: TGTGCCAGCAGTGAAACAGCTATTCCCCGGGAGCTGTTTTTT. Protein: CASSETAIPRELFF.